The rows below give T cell receptor beta chains drawn from one sample of a study of blood T cell repertoires in COVID-19. Method: immunoSEQ multiplex PCR; TCRdb's copy keeps in-frame clones and lacks some. The sample has a few hundred thousand clones; around 87% are singletons. The sequenced sample was peripheral blood. All receptors derive from a woman between 50 and 59 years old with acute or convalescent COVID-19. CDR3s include the opening cysteine and the closing phenylalanine or tryptophan. A D gene is named only where the DNA matches it firmly. Clone size is given for some rows only: seen once, a few or many times, or a class if the clone is expanded.

D: -; V: TRBV30; J: TRBJ1-4; size: -; CDR3: CALRGGPAEKLFF; DNA: TGTGCCTTGCGGGGGGGGCCTGCCGAAAAACTGTTTTTT
D: -; V: TRBV12-3/TRBV12-4; J: TRBJ1-1; size: few; CDR3: CASSWSSDTEAFF; DNA: TGTGCCAGCAGTTGGTCATCGGACACTGAAGCTTTCTTT
D: -; V: TRBV27; J: TRBJ1-2; size: -; CDR3: CASSASPGWDGYTF; DNA: TGTGCCAGCAGTGCATCTCCAGGGTGGGATGGCTACACCTTC
D: TRBD1; V: TRBV9; J: TRBJ1-4; size: -; CDR3: CASSPRTGTNEKLFF; DNA: TGTGCCAGCAGCCCGCGGACAGGGACTAATGAAAAACTGTTTTTT
D: TRBD1; V: TRBV25-1; J: TRBJ2-3; size: -; CDR3: CASRKTQGVSETDTQYF; DNA: TGTGCCAGCAGAAAAACACAGGGGGTGTCGGAAACAGATACGCAGTATTTT
D: -; V: TRBV27; J: TRBJ1-6; size: -; CDR3: CASVRTAYNSPLHF; DNA: TGTGCCAGCGTACGGACAGCTTATAATTCACCCCTCCACTTT
D: -; V: TRBV7-2; J: TRBJ1-5; size: -; CDR3: CASSLWGQNSNQPQHF; DNA: TGTGCCAGCAGCTTATGGGGGCAGAATAGCAATCAGCCCCAGCATTTT
D: -; V: TRBV28; J: TRBJ2-7; size: -; CDR3: CASSPPMGGPYEQYF; DNA: TGTGCCAGCAGTCCGCCGATGGGGGGTCCCTACGAGCAGTACTTC
D: -; V: TRBV24-1; J: TRBJ1-5; size: once; CDR3: CATSGQPNQPQHF; DNA: TGTGCCACCAGTGGACAGCCTAATCAGCCCCAGCATTTT
D: -; V: TRBV5-1; J: TRBJ2-7; size: -; CDR3: CASSLVFPGYEQYF; DNA: TGCGCCAGCAGCTTGGTATTTCCGGGTTACGAGCAGTACTTC
D: -; V: TRBV7-3; J: TRBJ2-1; size: -; CDR3: CASSRGLAVSYNEQFF; DNA: TGTGCCAGCAGCCGGGGGCTAGCGGTTTCCTACAATGAGCAGTTCTTC
D: TRBD2; V: TRBV28; J: TRBJ2-5; size: -; CDR3: CASSRWASGKETQYF; DNA: TGTGCCAGCAGTCGATGGGCTAGCGGTAAAGAGACCCAGTACTTC
D: -; V: TRBV18; J: TRBJ1-3; size: -; CDR3: CASSPPADRGNTIYF; DNA: TGTGCCAGCTCACCACCGGCCGACAGAGGAAACACCATATATTTT
D: -; V: TRBV12-3/TRBV12-4; J: TRBJ1-2; size: -; CDR3: CASSVGQAYGYTF; DNA: TGTGCCAGCAGCGTCGGTCAGGCCTATGGCTACACCTTC
D: -; V: TRBV5-1; J: TRBJ2-5; size: -; CDR3: CASTGSFRETQYF; DNA: TGCGCCAGCACGGGGTCCTTTAGAGAGACCCAGTACTTC
D: TRBD2; V: TRBV7-6; J: TRBJ2-7; size: -; CDR3: CASSYGLAGVPEQYF; DNA: TGTGCCAGCAGCTACGGACTAGCGGGAGTCCCCGAGCAGTACTTC
D: -; V: TRBV10-1; J: TRBJ2-7; size: -; CDR3: CASSESGESEQYF; DNA: TGCGCCAGCAGTGAGTCAGGGGAAAGCGAGCAGTACTTC
D: TRBD1; V: TRBV9; J: TRBJ2-1; size: -; CDR3: CASSLAGTGDWDEQFF; DNA: TGTGCCAGCAGCTTGGCCGGGACAGGGGATTGGGATGAGCAGTTCTTC
D: TRBD2; V: TRBV5-1; J: TRBJ2-2; size: -; CDR3: CASSWGLGPGELFF; DNA: TGCGCCAGCAGCTGGGGACTAGGCCCCGGGGAGCTGTTTTTT
D: -; V: TRBV5-6; J: TRBJ2-7; size: -; CDR3: CASSGSGYEQYF; DNA: TGTGCCAGCAGCGGTAGCGGATACGAGCAGTACTTC
D: TRBD1; V: TRBV3-1/TRBV3-2; J: TRBJ1-2; size: few; CDR3: CASSLRQGAYGYTF; DNA: TGTGCCAGCAGCCTAAGACAGGGCGCCTATGGCTACACCTTC
D: -; V: TRBV29-1; J: TRBJ1-1; size: few; CDR3: CSVHTGLMNTEAFF; DNA: TGCAGCGTTCACACAGGGTTAATGAACACTGAAGCTTTCTTT
D: TRBD1; V: TRBV3-1/TRBV3-2; J: TRBJ2-7; size: -; CDR3: CASSHGQASKQYF; DNA: TGTGCCAGCAGCCACGGACAGGCTAGTAAGCAGTACTTC
D: TRBD1; V: TRBV7-9; J: TRBJ1-4; size: -; CDR3: CASSSQGLRTNEKLFF; DNA: TGTGCCAGCAGCTCACAGGGGTTGCGAACTAATGAAAAACTGTTTTTT
D: TRBD1; V: TRBV7-9; J: TRBJ2-3; size: -; CDR3: CASSTGQGTTDTQYF; DNA: TGTGCCAGCAGCACCGGACAGGGGACCACAGATACGCAGTATTTT
D: -; V: TRBV5-1; J: TRBJ2-7; size: few; CDR3: CASSLFLGGSEQYF; DNA: TGCGCCAGCAGCTTGTTCCTAGGAGGCTCCGAGCAGTACTTC
D: -; V: TRBV7-2; J: TRBJ2-3; size: -; CDR3: CASSVQGVGTDTQYF; DNA: TGTGCCAGCAGCGTCCAGGGTGTTGGCACAGATACGCAGTATTTT
D: -; V: TRBV2; J: TRBJ1-1; size: -; CDR3: CASSDGQGITEAFF; DNA: TGTGCCAGCAGTGACGGGCAGGGGATCACTGAAGCTTTCTTT
D: -; V: TRBV5-6; J: TRBJ2-5; size: -; CDR3: CASSRVPGLQETQYF; DNA: TGTGCCAGCAGCCGAGTCCCCGGACTCCAAGAGACCCAGTACTTC
D: -; V: TRBV18; J: TRBJ2-7; size: -; CDR3: CASSPPGQIYEQYF; DNA: TGTGCCAGCTCACCACCGGGCCAGATCTACGAGCAGTACTTC
D: TRBD2; V: TRBV5-4; J: TRBJ2-3; size: -; CDR3: CASRSGTSGSQGTDTQYF; DNA: TGTGCCAGCAGATCCGGGACTAGCGGGAGTCAGGGCACAGATACGCAGTATTTT
D: -; V: TRBV12-3/TRBV12-4; J: TRBJ2-7; size: -; CDR3: CASSSGYEQYF; DNA: TGTGCCAGCAGTTCAGGCTACGAGCAGTACTTC
D: TRBD1; V: TRBV24-1; J: TRBJ2-2; size: -; CDR3: CATRSGGISTGELFF; DNA: TGTGCCACCAGATCAGGGGGAATAAGCACCGGGGAGCTGTTTTTT
D: -; V: TRBV28; J: TRBJ1-1; size: once; CDR3: CASSPRPGGPMNTEAFF; DNA: TGTGCCAGCAGTCCCAGACCCGGCGGGCCTATGAACACTGAAGCTTTCTTT
D: -; V: TRBV19; J: TRBJ1-2; size: -; CDR3: CASSMLGADYGYTF; DNA: TGTGCCAGTAGTATGTTGGGGGCGGACTATGGCTACACCTTC
D: TRBD2; V: TRBV6-5; J: TRBJ2-3; size: -; CDR3: CASRLAGADTQYF; DNA: TGTGCCAGCAGACTAGCGGGAGCAGATACGCAGTATTTT
D: -; V: TRBV9; J: TRBJ1-2; size: once; CDR3: CASSVRGGYGYTF; DNA: TGTGCCAGCAGCGTACGAGGGGGCTATGGCTACACCTTC
D: TRBD2; V: TRBV19; J: TRBJ2-1; size: -; CDR3: CASSNGLARVWFF; DNA: TGTGCCAGTAGTAACGGACTAGCCAGAGTCTGGTTCTTC
D: -; V: TRBV27; J: TRBJ2-1; size: -; CDR3: CASSLVGLAHNEQFF; DNA: TGTGCCAGCAGTTTAGTGGGCTTGGCCCACAATGAGCAGTTCTTC
D: -; V: TRBV19; J: TRBJ2-2; size: -; CDR3: CASSIEGANTGELFF; DNA: TGTGCCAGTAGTATTGAAGGGGCGAACACCGGGGAGCTGTTTTTT
D: TRBD1; V: TRBV29-1; J: TRBJ1-1; size: -; CDR3: CSAQGVMNTEAFF; DNA: TGCAGCGCCCAGGGGGTTATGAACACTGAAGCTTTCTTT
D: TRBD1; V: TRBV9; J: TRBJ1-2; size: -; CDR3: CASSVEAGGSYGYTF; DNA: TGTGCCAGCAGCGTAGAGGCAGGGGGTTCCTATGGCTACACCTTC
D: TRBD2; V: TRBV11-3; J: TRBJ2-3; size: -; CDR3: CASSPHGTSGTDTQYF; DNA: TGTGCCAGCAGCCCTCACGGGACTAGCGGGACAGATACGCAGTATTTT
D: -; V: TRBV19; J: TRBJ1-1; size: -; CDR3: CASSILRGALIGTEAFF; DNA: TGTGCCAGTAGTATTTTGCGGGGGGCGCTTATAGGGACTGAAGCTTTCTTT
D: TRBD2; V: TRBV5-1; J: TRBJ2-2; size: once; CDR3: CASSLAGEGGELFF; DNA: TGCGCCAGCAGCTTAGCGGGAGAAGGCGGGGAGCTGTTTTTT
D: TRBD1; V: TRBV7-7; J: TRBJ2-7; size: -; CDR3: CASSSGTGGTYEQYF; DNA: TGTGCCAGCAGCTCCGGGACAGGGGGGACCTACGAGCAGTACTTC
D: -; V: TRBV15; J: TRBJ1-2; size: once; CDR3: CATSRDRGGQVYGYTF; DNA: TGTGCCACCAGCAGAGATAGGGGGGGGCAGGTCTATGGCTACACCTTC
D: TRBD1; V: TRBV2; J: TRBJ2-2; size: -; CDR3: CASSVRTGGTGELFF; DNA: TGTGCCAGCAGTGTCAGGACAGGGGGCACCGGGGAGCTGTTTTTT
D: TRBD1; V: TRBV28; J: TRBJ2-2; size: -; CDR3: CASRGTGRNGELFF; DNA: TGTGCCAGCAGGGGGACAGGGAGGAACGGGGAGCTGTTTTTT
D: -; V: TRBV3-1/TRBV3-2; J: TRBJ2-5; size: -; CDR3: CASSPPDGGGGQETQYF; DNA: TGTGCCAGCAGCCCACCCGATGGGGGAGGGGGGCAAGAGACCCAGTACTTC
D: -; V: TRBV4-2; J: TRBJ2-5; size: -; CDR3: CASSQGSEETQYF; DNA: TGTGCCAGCAGCCAAGGGTCAGAAGAGACCCAGTACTTC
D: -; V: TRBV27; J: TRBJ1-1; size: -; CDR3: CASSLLGVTEAFF; DNA: TGTGCCAGCAGTTTATTAGGGGTCACTGAAGCTTTCTTT
D: TRBD1; V: TRBV19; J: TRBJ2-7; size: -; CDR3: CASSMEVRGHEQYF; DNA: TGTGCCAGTAGTATGGAGGTGAGGGGGCACGAGCAGTACTTC
D: -; V: TRBV18; J: TRBJ1-1; size: -; CDR3: CASSSTGSSMNTEAFF; DNA: TGTGCCAGCTCATCCACAGGGTCCTCCATGAACACTGAAGCTTTCTTT
D: TRBD1; V: TRBV27; J: TRBJ2-2; size: few; CDR3: CASSPVGVGQGHTGELFF; DNA: TGTGCCAGCAGCCCCGTAGGGGTGGGACAGGGTCACACCGGGGAGCTGTTTTTT
D: TRBD1; V: TRBV4-1; J: TRBJ2-3; size: -; CDR3: CASSLKGQGATQYF; DNA: TGCGCCAGCAGCCTTAAAGGACAGGGAGCCACGCAGTATTTT
D: -; V: TRBV7-2; J: TRBJ1-5; size: -; CDR3: CASRAGGASYQPQHF; DNA: TGTGCCAGCAGGGCCGGGGGGGCATCATATCAGCCCCAGCATTTT
D: TRBD2; V: TRBV7-9; J: TRBJ2-7; size: -; CDR3: CASSPRLAPFSEQYF; DNA: TGTGCCAGCAGCCCAAGACTAGCGCCGTTCAGCGAGCAGTACTTC
D: -; V: TRBV9; J: TRBJ2-5; size: -; CDR3: CASSVGAGETQYF; DNA: TGTGCCAGCAGCGTAGGGGCAGGGGAGACCCAGTACTTC
D: TRBD2; V: TRBV5-1; J: TRBJ2-1; size: -; CDR3: CASSLASGGPLIGEQFF; DNA: TGCGCCAGCAGCTTGGCCTCGGGAGGGCCTTTAATTGGTGAGCAGTTCTTC